This TCR beta chain was identified during a study of OX40 agonist ivuxolimab in advanced cancers. Background on the study: Ivuxolimab is an agonistic anti-OX40 (CD134) antibody, and patients were treated with it. Participants could have had prior anti-PD-1, anti-PD-L1 or anti-CTLA-4 therapy, and 40% had some.

People who had autoimmune disease history or systemic immunosuppression were excluded. In the case of this clone: Other DNA sequences within the sample encode an identical CDR3.

The data were produced by immunoSEQ multiplex PCR, yet TCRdb's version contains in-frame clones alone and is incomplete. In the table there are 40,000 to 50,000 clones, around 90% of which are singletons. The germline CDR1 and CDR2 sequences are SGHDT and YYEEEE. The CDR3 spans 15 residues. J was trimmed by 2 bases and V by 1 base; bases with no gene match: 1. The receptor was derived from an adult with an advanced solid tumor such as melanoma, head and neck, liver or kidney cancer. The sequenced sample was CD4+ or CD8+ T cells sorted from blood, obtained in a trial of the OX40 agonist ivuxolimab. The chain employs TRBV5-6 and TRBJ2-5; 11 bases are a match to TRBD2. Here the CDR3 reads CASSLTSGGQETQYF. The CDR3 coding sequence is TGTGCCAGCAGCTTGACTAGCGGGGGACAAGAGACCCAGTACTTC.